The clone carrying this TCR beta chain was recorded at least ten times. Its antigen is unidentified. V dropped 5 bases and J dropped 3 bases, with 10 bases sitting between them. The germline V gene has CDR1 SGHTA and CDR2 FQGTGA. The CDR3 contains 14 residues. This specimen belongs to a study of T-cell memory formation after mild COVID-19. Broader study findings: Mainly in CM and EM were contracting CD4+ clones; CD8+ were in EMRA.

MiXCR was run by TCRdb on the 5' RACE reads, yielding one entry per CDR3 protein. The sample lists about half a million distinct CDR3 sequences, roughly 18% seen once, with over 9% in the top ten. Specimen: PBMCs or a T cell subset sorted from them (not recorded which). The clonotype was recovered from an adult woman who had mild COVID-19 (a few samples of this study predate the infection). Cell type and time point are not known. The V gene is TRBV7-3, the J gene TRBJ2-2, with D perhaps matching TRBD1 (5 bases). The CDR3 loop reads CASSPRVHTGELFF. In DNA form, the CDR3 reads TGTGCCAGCAGCCCCAGGGTCCACACCGGGGAGCTGTTTTTT. Based on the CDR3 plus reference TRBV7-3 and TRBJ2-2, the full variable domain is GAGVSQTPSNKVTEKGKYVELRCDPISGHTALYWYRQSLGQGPEFLIYFQGTGAADDSGLPNDRFFAVRPEGSVSTLKIQRTERGDSAVYLCASSPRVHTGELFFGEGSRLTVL.